Listed here is a single T cell receptor beta chain. The target antigen is unknown. The sample comes from a study of radiation and T cells in renal cell carcinoma. Turning to the study itself: Nephrectomy followed 15 Gy stereotactic body radiation by 4 weeks. Study-level points and caveats: Top tumor clonotypes rose in blood 2 weeks post-radiation, then contracted.

Time point specified: baseline pretreatment blood. Treatment specified: 15 Gy SBRT to primary tumor, nephrectomy 4 weeks later. Radiation-treated patients gave blood at baseline, week 2 and week 4. The germline gives CDR1 LGHNA, CDR2 YSLEER. This CDR3 is built from 17 residues. The V end lost 3 bases, the J end lost 0 bases, and 17 bases lay between the germline ends. TCRdb's copy holds only in-frame clones and misses some; the assay was immunoSEQ multiplex PCR. The sample has 45,000 to 65,000 clones; roughly three quarters are singletons. This clonotype was sampled from a man aged 55 to 70 with renal cell carcinoma. Sequences were derived from blood, sampled from a patient whose treatment included radiotherapy and nephrectomy. The chain carries TRBV4-3 and TRBJ1-2, with a weak D call TRBD1 (5 bases). As DNA, the CDR3 is TGCGCCAGCAGCCAGGAGGCCCGGGGGGGGACTAACTATGGCTACACCTTC. Translated, it gives CASSQEARGGTNYGYTF.